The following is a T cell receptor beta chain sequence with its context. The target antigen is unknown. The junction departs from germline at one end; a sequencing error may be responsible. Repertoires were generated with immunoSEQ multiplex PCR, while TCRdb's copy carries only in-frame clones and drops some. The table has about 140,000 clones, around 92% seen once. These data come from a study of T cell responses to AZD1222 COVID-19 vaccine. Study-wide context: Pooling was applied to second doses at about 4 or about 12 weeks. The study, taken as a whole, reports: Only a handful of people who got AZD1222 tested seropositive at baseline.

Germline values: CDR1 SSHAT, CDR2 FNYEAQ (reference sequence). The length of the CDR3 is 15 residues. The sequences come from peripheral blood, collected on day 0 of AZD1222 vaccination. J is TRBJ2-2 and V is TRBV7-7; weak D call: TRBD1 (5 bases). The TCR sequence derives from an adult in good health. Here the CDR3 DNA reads TGTGCTAGCAGCTTAGGGGCGGCCTACACCGGGGAGCTGTTTTTT. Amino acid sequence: CASSLGAAYTGELFF.